This passage covers 29 T cell receptor beta chains from one sample sequenced in a study of CD8+CD57+ T cells in acquired aplastic anemia. Patients picked for sequencing had shown CD8+CD57+ cell expansion detected by flow cytometry. Genomic DNA acted as the template from which TCR beta VDJ combination and CDR3 sequence profiling were carried out. TCRdb redid the calling of the reads with MiXCR, one entry per CDR3 protein. The data contain under 250,000 distinct CDR3 sequences, 47% of them singletons. The sample consisted of sorted CD4+, CD8+, or CD8+CD57+ T cells (not recorded which) from PBMCs. Receptor source: a human donor with aplastic anemia.

This clonotype was seen many times. The rearrangement links TRBV6-6 to TRBJ1-2; possible D gene TRBD1, 5 bases. The ends were cut back, 5 bases at V and 6 bases at J, with 22 bases in the middle. The CDR3 has 16 amino acids. CDR1 is MNHNY and CDR2 is SVGAGI in the germline V gene (reference sequence). The CDR3 reads CASSPLSGGPRDGYTF. The CDR3 region has the DNA TGTGCCAGCAGTCCGCTCTCGGGAGGCCCCAGGGATGGCTACACCTTC.

V gene TRBV19 combines with J gene TRBJ1-1; no firm D call. The V end was cut by 3 bases, the J end by 2 bases, with 7 bases between. The CDR3 runs 13 residues. In germline, CDR1 is LNHDA, CDR2 SQIVND (reference sequence). In DNA, the CDR3 is TGTGCCAGTAGTATGTACCGTAACACTGAAGCTTTCTTT. It codes for CASSMYRNTEAFF.

This clonotype has at least ten counts. The J gene is TRBJ2-1, the V gene TRBV19; TRBD1 matches at 9 bases. V shed 4 bases, J shed 10 bases, and the junction held 20 bases outside the gene matches. CDR3 length: 18 residues. Looked up from germline, CDR1 is LNHDA and CDR2 is SQIVND (reference sequence). The CDR3 loop reads CASSNHQGTGLLIVEQFF. DNA of the CDR3: TGTGCCAGTAGTAACCACCAAGGGACAGGGTTGCTAATCGTCGAGCAGTTCTTC.

The rearrangement links TRBV9 to TRBJ2-3, with unresolved D. V was trimmed by 3 bases and J by 1 base, leaving 6 bases between them. The germline V gene encodes CDR1 SGDLS and CDR2 YYNGEE. The CDR3 covers 13 residues. CDR3 in amino acids: CASSAGGTDTQYF. In nucleotides, the CDR3 is TGTGCCAGCAGCGCCGGAGGCACAGATACGCAGTATTTT.

The chain links TRBV7-9 to TRBJ1-6, with a tentative D call TRBD1 (5 bases). This CDR3 is 15 amino acids long. Per the germline V gene, CDR1 is SEHNR and CDR2 is FQNEAQ (reference sequence). V was trimmed by 4 bases and J by 8 bases, leaving 15 bases between them. The DNA of the CDR3 is TGTGCCAGCAGCTACCTAACAGTGGGGGATTCACCCCTCCACTTT. Translation: CASSYLTVGDSPLHF. Supplemented by reference TRBV7-9 and TRBJ1-6, the full variable domain reads DTGVSQNPRHKITKRGQNVTFRCDPISEHNRLYWYRQTLGQGPEFLTYFQNEAQLEKSRLLSDRFSAERPKGSFSTLEIQRTEQGDSAMYLCASSYLTVGDSPLHFGNGTRLTVT.

This clonotype was seen repeatedly, ten times or more. The J gene is TRBJ1-1, the V gene TRBV2; D perhaps matches TRBD1 (5 bases). Trimming took off 3 bases at V and 3 bases at J, with 11 bases between the two ends. This CDR3 comprises 14 residues. Germline V gives CDR1 SNHLY, CDR2 FYNNEI. In DNA form, the CDR3 reads TGTGCCAGCAGTGATACGGCGGGACACACTGAAGCTTTCTTT. Translating it yields CASSDTAGHTEAFF.

Comment on this clonotype: This could be a read error, since a much larger clone is one nucleotide away. The chain uses TRBV13 and TRBJ2-7, with 12 bases lining up with TRBD1. J was trimmed by 7 bases and V by 5 bases; bases with no gene match: 9. The length of the CDR3 is 15 residues. Per the germline V gene, CDR1 is PRHDT and CDR2 is FYEKMQ (reference sequence). CDR3 nucleotide sequence: TGTGCCAGCAGCCCGGCCGGGACAGGGGGCAATGAGCAGTACTTC. This encodes CASSPAGTGGNEQYF.

This clonotype was seen many times. The chain carries TRBV19 and TRBJ2-1; TRBD1 aligns across 7 bases. The junction had 5 bases not matched to a gene; V was cut back by 5 bases and J by 7 bases. The germline CDR1 and CDR2 sequences are LNHDA and SQIVND (reference sequence). The CDR3 contains 13 residues. Here the CDR3 reads CASSLPTGNEQFF. The CDR3 DNA sequence: TGTGCCAGTAGTCTTCCGACAGGGAATGAGCAGTTCTTC.

This clonotype has more than one count but fewer than ten. V and J are TRBV30 and TRBJ2-1; D unresolved. The germline CDR1 and CDR2 sequences are GTSNPN and SVGIG (reference sequence). Trimming stripped 0 bases from V and 6 bases from J, with 6 bases between. The CDR3 consists of 12 residues. The CDR3 bases are TGTGCCTGGAGTGTTACCCTCAATGAGCAGTTCTTC. Translation: CAWSVTLNEQFF.

The chain is built from TRBV2 and TRBJ2-3, with TRBD2 identical over 10 bases. The CDR3 loop spans 15 amino acids. The V gene end was trimmed by 2 bases and the J gene end by 4 bases; junction bases not matched to a gene: 3. In germline, CDR1 is SNHLY, CDR2 FYNNEI. The CDR3 sequence is CASSELTSGSDTQYF. The CDR3 DNA reads TGTGCCAGCAGTGAACTGACTAGCGGGTCAGATACGCAGTATTTT.

The gene calls are TRBV15 and TRBJ2-3; the D gene is possibly TRBD2 (6 bases). Germline CDR1 is LNHNV and CDR2 is YYDKDF (reference sequence). The CDR3 loop spans 15 amino acids. Trimming removed 3 bases at V and 4 bases at J, with 14 bases between. CDR3 residues: CATSSGRRGADTQYF. DNA of the CDR3: TGTGCCACCAGCAGCGGTAGGCGGGGAGCAGATACGCAGTATTTT.

The J gene is TRBJ1-2, the V gene TRBV7-9, with 9 nucleotides matching TRBD1. Germline CDR1 and CDR2: SEHNR and FQNEAQ (reference sequence). V gave up 4 bases and J gave up 7 bases; unmatched junction bases: 16. The CDR3 is 17 residues long. CDR3 protein: CASSSGGETGGLGGYTF. CDR3 coding DNA: TGTGCCAGCAGCTCGGGGGGAGAGACAGGGGGTCTGGGTGGCTACACCTTC.

This sequence joins TRBV7-2 and TRBJ1-4; perhaps TRBD1 as D (6 bases). This CDR3 is built from 15 residues. V was cut by 6 bases and J by 4 bases, with 15 bases left in between. Germline V gene sequence: CDR1 SGHTA, CDR2 FQGNSA. The CDR3 loop is CASSSSRGFNEKLFF. The CDR3 nucleotides are TGTGCCAGCAGTTCCTCGAGGGGGTTTAATGAAAAACTGTTTTTT.

This clonotype was found a few times. V is TRBV20-1 and J is TRBJ2-1; TRBD1 matches at 11 bases. There are 15 residues in the CDR3. The J segment lost 4 bases and the V segment lost 6 bases, leaving 8 bases of the junction unmatched. Germline CDR1 DFQATT, CDR2 SNEGSKA (reference sequence). The chain's CDR3 is CSASDRDRGYNEQFF. The CDR3 DNA reads as TGCAGTGCGTCCGACCGGGACAGGGGGTACAATGAGCAGTTCTTC.

This clonotype was recorded at least ten times. This chain uses TRBV29-1 with TRBJ1-5, with 8 bases aligning to TRBD1. With 5 bases clipped from V and 2 bases from J, the junction kept 5 bases outside the gene matches. This CDR3 spans 14 amino acids. CDR1 and CDR2 from the germline V gene are SQVTM and ANQGSEA. CDR3 in amino acids: CSVMTGDRNQPQHF. CDR3 DNA sequence: TGCAGCGTTATGACAGGGGATCGCAATCAGCCCCAGCATTTT.

The J gene is TRBJ2-1, the V gene TRBV27; TRBD1 might be the D (6 bases). This CDR3 has 15 residues. Germline CDR1 reads MNHEY; CDR2 reads SMNVEV (reference sequence). V gave up 5 bases and J gave up 2 bases, with 13 bases separating them. The CDR3 reads CASSPRQDTYNEQFF. The CDR3 DNA sequence: TGTGCCAGCAGTCCCCGACAGGACACCTACAATGAGCAGTTCTTC.

The chain recombines TRBV7-3 with TRBJ1-6; D is perhaps TRBD1 (5 bases). Trimming stripped 5 bases from V and 9 bases from J, with 20 bases between. CDR3 length: 16 amino acids. The V gene's germline CDR1 is SGHTA and CDR2 FQGTGA. This CDR3 reads CASSARSGGAASPLHF. For the CDR3, the DNA is TGTGCCAGCAGCGCGCGGAGCGGAGGGGCCGCTTCACCCCTCCACTTT.

A remark on this clonotype: This could be a read error, since a much larger clone is one nucleotide away. The chain employs TRBV5-6 and TRBJ2-3, with D tentatively TRBD1 (5 bases). Per germline, CDR1 SGHDT and CDR2 YYEEEE. CDR3 length: 16 residues. The CDR3 nucleotides are TGTGCCAGCAGCGAATCCGACAGAACTATCACAGATGCGCAGTATTTT. Its translation: CASSESDRTITDAQYF.

The V gene is TRBV29-1, the J gene TRBJ2-1; 8 bases are shared with TRBD2. The CDR3 has 14 amino acids. The V gene end was trimmed by 6 bases and the J gene end by 4 bases; junction bases not matched to a gene: 8. Germline V gene data show CDR1 as SQVTM and CDR2 as ANQGSEA. CDR3 nucleotides: TGCAGCGTCCTCCGTTTAGCGGGGTACAATGAGCAGTTCTTC. Encoded protein: CSVLRLAGYNEQFF.

As concerns this clonotype: A much bigger clone sits one base away, suggesting this may be a read error. V is TRBV7-9 and J is TRBJ2-3, with TRBD2 matching 7 bases. The CDR3 has 17 amino acids. Germline loops: CDR1 SEHNR, CDR2 FQNEAQ (reference sequence). Germline trimming cut 3 bases from V and 5 bases from J; bases unmatched to any gene: 14. CDR3 amino acids: CASSFRTGGRFRDTQYF. For the CDR3, the DNA is TGTGCCAGCAGCTTCCGGACTGGCGGGAGATTTAGAGATACGCAGTATTTT.

This clonotype was observed at least ten times. The gene calls are TRBV14 and TRBJ2-1; 9 bases align to TRBD2. Trimming removed 1 base from V and 3 bases from J; junction bases left unmatched: 10. The CDR3 extends over 18 amino acids. Germline assignment: CDR1 SGHDN and CDR2 FVKESK. CDR3 sequence (DNA): TGTGCCAGCAGCCAAGTAGGCGCGGGAGGGCCCATCTACAATGAGCAGTTCTTC. Translated: CASSQVGAGGPIYNEQFF.

This chain joins TRBV7-3 and TRBJ2-1, with 13 bases aligning to TRBD2. This CDR3 spans 15 amino acids. After removal of 6 bases from V and 10 bases from J, the junction contained 9 bases not matched to a gene. CDR1 SGHTA and CDR2 FQGTGA come from the germline V gene. CDR3 bases: TGTGCCAGCAGTCTTGGGACTAGCGGGATTCAAGAGCAGTTCTTC. Amino acid sequence: CASSLGTSGIQEQFF.

As for this clonotype: One end of the junction is discordant with germline, which a read error may explain. V gene TRBV27 combines with J gene TRBJ2-7; 10 nucleotides agree with TRBD1. The CDR3 covers 14 residues. Germline assignment: CDR1 MNHEY and CDR2 SMNVEV (reference sequence). The CDR3 loop reads CPSSPGTGDNEQYF. The CDR3, as DNA: TGTCCCAGCAGTCCAGGGACAGGGGACAACGAGCAGTACTTC.

Only a few counts were recorded for this clonotype. V usage is TRBV30 and J usage is TRBJ1-2; 7 nucleotides line up with TRBD1. The J segment lost 4 bases and the V segment lost 3 bases, leaving 14 bases of the junction unmatched. Germline V gives CDR1 GTSNPN, CDR2 SVGIG (reference sequence). The CDR3 length is 16 residues. The CDR3: CAWRSRQGPTVYGYTF. The CDR3 bases are TGTGCCTGGAGGTCAAGACAGGGCCCCACTGTCTATGGCTACACCTTC.

This clonotype was observed at least ten times. This chain connects TRBV6-5 to TRBJ1-5, with 7 bases aligning to TRBD1. The CDR3 is 14 residues long. V was clipped by 6 bases and J by 3 bases; unmatched bases: 5. CDR1 and CDR2 (germline): MNHEY, SVGAGI. The CDR3, as DNA: TGTGCCAGCAGACGAACAGGGGACAATCAGCCCCAGCATTTT. This translates into CASRRTGDNQPQHF.

This clonotype has a count of ten or more. The chain combines TRBV13 with TRBJ1-5, with 7 positions matching TRBD1. V lost 5 bases, J lost 3 bases, and 4 bases stayed unmatched. Per germline, CDR1 PRHDT and CDR2 FYEKMQ (reference sequence). This CDR3 is built from 14 residues. The DNA of the CDR3 is TGTGCCAGCAGCCTGGGACAGTTCAATCAGCCCCAGCATTTT. Translated: CASSLGQFNQPQHF.

This clonotype has ten or more counts. The V gene is TRBV10-3, the J gene TRBJ1-2, with TRBD1 as a possible D gene (6 bases). The germline CDR1 and CDR2 sequences are ENHRY and SYGVKD. The CDR3 spans 14 residues. V was pared by 5 bases and J by 4 bases, with 14 bases between. The CDR3 loop is CAISPKSTGYGYTF. The CDR3 nucleotides read TGTGCCATCAGTCCTAAGTCGACAGGCTATGGCTACACCTTC.

This clonotype was picked up many times. The rearrangement links TRBV5-8 to TRBJ1-5, with 8 bases lining up with TRBD1. This CDR3 contains 15 residues. The V gene's germline CDR1 is SGHTS and CDR2 YDEGEE. V was clipped by 0 bases and J by 6 bases; unmatched bases: 5. The CDR3 nucleotides are TGTGCCAGCAGCTTGGTCGGAGGGACAGGTCAGCCCCAGCATTTT. This gives the protein CASSLVGGTGQPQHF.

This clonotype was recorded at least ten times. The chain uses TRBV7-6 and TRBJ2-5; D unclear. The CDR3 consists of 13 residues. With 0 bases removed from V and 6 bases from J, the gap between germline ends came to 8 bases. Germline V gives CDR1 SGHVS, CDR2 FNYEAQ. The CDR3: CASSLAVWKTQYF. CDR3 bases: TGTGCCAGCAGCTTAGCAGTGTGGAAGACCCAGTACTTC.